These T cell receptor beta chains were read from a single sample in a study of siplizumab effects on memory and regulatory T cells. Method: immunoSEQ multiplex PCR; TCRdb's copy keeps in-frame clones and lacks some. The data show over 50,000 clones, approximately 82% seen once. Sequencing was performed on memory CD4+ T cells sorted from blood. The source is a human donor in good health. Both conserved end residues are part of each CDR3. D genes are given only for firm matches. Size values are once, few and many counts, or a class for expanded clones, and some rows have none.

>TRBV11-2|TRBJ2-3|TRBD2|.
TGTGCCAGCAGTCCCGTCCTAGCGGTCACAGATACGCAGTATTTT
CASSPVLAVTDTQYF
>TRBV6-5|TRBJ2-7|.|.
TGTGCCAGCAGTTATGTCAGGGGAGGCTACGAGCAGTACTTC
CASSYVRGGYEQYF
>TRBV29-1|TRBJ1-5|.|.
TGCAGCGTCAAGGACAGCCTTAATCAGCCCCAGCATTTT
CSVKDSLNQPQHF
>TRBV7-2|TRBJ2-1|TRBD1|.
TGTGCCAGCACCCCGGGACAGGGCTCCTACAATGAGCAGTTCTTC
CASTPGQGSYNEQFF
>TRBV10-3|TRBJ1-2|.|.
TGTGCCATCAGCCCCGGACTCTCCATGTACGGCTACACCTTC
CAISPGLSMYGYTF
>TRBV5-1|TRBJ1-2|.|few
TGCGCCAGCAGCTTGGTGGGGGGAGAGAACTATGGCTACACCTTC
CASSLVGGENYGYTF
>TRBV10-3|TRBJ2-1|.|.
TGTGCCATCAGTGAGTCTTTTAATGAGCAGTTCTTC
CAISESFNEQFF
>TRBV7-2|TRBJ2-1|.|.
TGTGCCAGCAGCTTAGTAAAACTCAATGAGCAGTTCTTC
CASSLVKLNEQFF
>TRBV5-1|TRBJ2-7|.|few
TGCGCCAGCAGCTTGGAGACAGCCGAGCAGTACTTC
CASSLETAEQYF
>TRBV4-2|TRBJ2-2|TRBD1|.
TGTGCCAGCAGCCAAAAGACAGGGGTAGCCGGGGAGCTGTTTTTT
CASSQKTGVAGELFF
>TRBV19|TRBJ2-5|TRBD2|once
TGTGCCAGTAGTATCTTCGGTAGCGGGGGCCAAGAGACCCAGTACTTC
CASSIFGSGGQETQYF
>TRBV15|TRBJ2-5|.|.
TGTGCCACCAGCAGAGTAGCAGGGGGGCCAGAGACCCAGTACTTC
CATSRVAGGPETQYF
>TRBV6-1|TRBJ2-6|.|.
TGTGCCAGCAGTGGTCCAAGGACCACTTCTGGGGCCAACGTCCTGACTTTC
CASSGPRTTSGANVLTF
>TRBV5-5|TRBJ1-1|TRBD1|once
TGTGCCAGCAGCACCACGCCTAGAGGGGGCTTGAACACTGAAGCTTTCTTT
CASSTTPRGGLNTEAFF
>TRBV7-2|TRBJ2-1|.|.
TGTGCCAGCAGCTCCAGCAGTACGGCGGGGCGCCACAATGAGCAGTTCTTC
CASSSSSTAGRHNEQFF
>TRBV5-5|TRBJ2-5|TRBD1|.
TGTGCCAGCAGCTCGGGGGGACAGGGACCTCAAGAGACCCAGTACTTC
CASSSGGQGPQETQYF
>TRBV19|TRBJ1-4|.|.
TGTGCCAGTAGTATATTGGCAACTAATGAAAAACTGTTTTTT
CASSILATNEKLFF
>TRBV6-1|TRBJ1-2|TRBD1|.
TGTGCCAGCATTCCAAGGGACAGGGGGCGGATTGGCTACACCTTC
CASIPRDRGRIGYTF
>TRBV7-7|TRBJ2-5|TRBD2|.
TGTGCCAGCAGCGTTAGCGGGGGGGGGCAAGAGACCCAGTACTTC
CASSVSGGGQETQYF
>TRBV19|TRBJ1-1|.|.
TGTGCCAGTAAAATACAGGGCCTGAACACTGAAGCTTTCTTT
CASKIQGLNTEAFF
>TRBV6-5|TRBJ2-2|.|few
TGTGCCAGCAGGCTTAGGGGGGGGGAGCTGTTTTTT
CASRLRGGELFF
>TRBV6-1|TRBJ1-2|.|.
TGTGCCAGCATCCCGGGACAAGGCTTCGGCTACACCTTC
CASIPGQGFGYTF
>TRBV10-1|TRBJ2-1|TRBD2|.
TGCGCCAGCAGTCCACGCCGGGACCGCCCGGGACTAGCGTTATGGAATGAGCAGTTCTTC
CASSPRRDRPGLALWNEQFF
>TRBV27|TRBJ2-1|TRBD1|.
TGTGCCAGCAGCTCTAGACTGGGACAGGGGGCAATCAATGAGCAGTTCTTC
CASSSRLGQGAINEQFF
>TRBV19|TRBJ2-6|.|.
TGTGCCAGTACCGAAGTAACCGGGGCTGGGGCCAACGTCCTGACTTTC
CASTEVTGAGANVLTF
>TRBV10-3|TRBJ2-2|TRBD1|.
TGTGCCATCAGAGACAGGGTTTTGGACACCGGGGAGCTGTTTTTT
CAIRDRVLDTGELFF
>TRBV5-1|TRBJ1-2|TRBD1|few
TGCGCCAGCAGCGGGGACAGGGCGTTCTATGGCTACACCTTC
CASSGDRAFYGYTF
>TRBV6-4|TRBJ2-5|TRBD1|.
TGTGCCAGCAGTGACGCTCCAGGGGTGAGGACCACAGGGGAAGAGACCCAGTACTTC
CASSDAPGVRTTGEETQYF
>TRBV4-1|TRBJ2-3|.|.
TGCGCCAGCAGCTATCGACCGACGGCGGGCACAGATACGCAGTATTTT
CASSYRPTAGTDTQYF
>TRBV6-6|TRBJ2-1|.|.
TGTGCCAGCAGCCTGTACCTGGGGAAATCCTACAATGAGCAGTTCTTC
CASSLYLGKSYNEQFF
>TRBV5-1|TRBJ2-1|TRBD2|.
TGCGCCAGCAATTCGGTTCCGGGACTAGCGGGAAATGAGCAGTTCTTC
CASNSVPGLAGNEQFF
>TRBV5-5|TRBJ1-5|.|.
TGTGCCAGCAGCTTTGCCGGGAGAGATCAGCCCCAGCATTTT
CASSFAGRDQPQHF
>TRBV5-4|TRBJ2-3|TRBD2|.
TGTGCCAGCAGCGAAAGATTGGGCGGGGGTACAGATACGCAGTATTTT
CASSERLGGGTDTQYF
>TRBV29-1|TRBJ1-5|TRBD1|few
TGCAGCGCCCAAGGGGGCAGTCATCAGCCCCAGCATTTT
CSAQGGSHQPQHF
>TRBV19|TRBJ2-3|.|once
TGTGCCAGTAGAGCGCCGCCCGGGACACAAAAAAGCACAGATACGCAGTATTTT
CASRAPPGTQKSTDTQYF
>TRBV13|TRBJ2-3|.|.
TGTGCCAGCAGCTTCAGGGGACCTTCCACAGATACGCAGTATTTT
CASSFRGPSTDTQYF
>TRBV30|TRBJ2-3|.|.
TGTGCCTGGGGGCGGGGGCAGGCGAGCACAGATACGCAGTATTTT
CAWGRGQASTDTQYF
>TRBV14|TRBJ1-6|TRBD1|.
TGTGCCAGCAGCCACAGGGACAGCTATAATTCACCCCTCCACTTT
CASSHRDSYNSPLHF
>TRBV4-1|TRBJ1-2|.|.
TGCGCCAGCAGCCAAGTTAATCGGCCTCGGACAGATCCTAACTATGGCTACACCTTC
CASSQVNRPRTDPNYGYTF
>TRBV25-1|TRBJ1-4|.|.
TGTGCCAGCAGTGCAACAGTCTTAAATGAAAAACTGTTTTTT
CASSATVLNEKLFF
>TRBV7-8|TRBJ1-5|.|few
TGTGCCAGCAGCTTTGGGGATCAGCCCCAGCATTTT
CASSFGDQPQHF
>TRBV7-9|TRBJ2-3|.|once
TGTGCCAGCATCATTGGACCGGGAACAGGGACAGATACGCAGTATTTT
CASIIGPGTGTDTQYF
>TRBV18|TRBJ2-5|.|.
TGTGCCAGCTCATCCGAAGAGACCCAGTACTTC
CASSSEETQYF
>TRBV15|TRBJ2-1|.|.
TGTGCCACCAGCAGAGATCGTTTTGAGCAGTTCTTC
CATSRDRFEQFF
>TRBV7-9|TRBJ2-3|.|.
TGTGCCAGCAGCTTAGCGTTAGGGGCTGCAGATACGCAGTATTTT
CASSLALGAADTQYF
>TRBV5-1|TRBJ1-5|.|.
TGCGCCAGCAGCTTTGGGACAAGCAATCAGCCCCAGCATTTT
CASSFGTSNQPQHF
>TRBV19|TRBJ2-7|.|.
TGTGCCAGTAATCAGGGGTCGCGGGGGCACGAGCAGTACTTC
CASNQGSRGHEQYF
>TRBV7-9|TRBJ2-1|TRBD2|.
TGTGCCAGCAGCAGACTAGCGGGAGGTATAAATGAGCAGTTCTTC
CASSRLAGGINEQFF
>TRBV5-1|TRBJ2-1|TRBD2|.
TGCGCCAGCAGCCCCACACTGCTAGCGGGGGTCTACAATGAGCAGTTCTTC
CASSPTLLAGVYNEQFF
>TRBV6-5|TRBJ1-1|.|.
TGTGCCAGCAGTTACGAGGGAACTCGCACTGAAGCTTTCTTT
CASSYEGTRTEAFF
>TRBV20-1|TRBJ2-3|.|.
TGCAGTGCTACCCGCACAGATACGCAGTATTTT
CSATRTDTQYF
>TRBV6-1|TRBJ1-2|TRBD1|.
TGTGCCGGGGGGACAGGGGTTAACTATGGCTACACCTTC
CAGGTGVNYGYTF